The clone carrying this TCR beta chain has more than one count but fewer than ten. V shed 9 bases and J shed 7 bases, with 12 bases lying between them. The CDR3 length is 12 residues. Germline V gene data show CDR1 as KGHDR and CDR2 as SFDVKD. These data are taken from a study of blood T cell repertoires in COVID-19. Study context: There were acute and convalescent COVID-19 samples, and they came from the United States, Italy and Spain. PBMCs, B-cell-depleted T cells, or T cells provided the cDNA or gDNA that made up the material.

As originally analysed: Amplifying reference gene primers gave estimates of nucleated cell counts. Some clones are missing from TCRdb's copy, which holds only in-frame ones; the method was immunoSEQ multiplex PCR. V and J calls and clone size are as listed in that table; D and trimming were resolved from the DNA. The sample lists 200,000 to 300,000 clones, about 87% occurring once. The V gene is TRBV24-1, the J gene TRBJ1-5, with a weak D call TRBD1 (5 bases). The origin of this receptor is a woman in her 40s with acute or convalescent COVID-19. The sequenced sample consisted of peripheral blood. The CDR3 bases are TGTGCCACCGGGGCGGGGAAGCAGCCCCAGCATTTT. This sequence encodes CATGAGKQPQHF.